Listed below are T cell receptor beta chains from one sample, sequenced in a study of T cells in Graves' hyperthyroidism and ophthalmopathy. TCRdb re-analysed the multiplex PCR reads in MiXCR, keeping a single row per CDR3 protein. This table has almost 600,000 distinct CDR3 sequences, roughly 50% appearing once. Source material: peripheral blood or thyroid tissue (not recorded which). These receptors were obtained from a woman younger than 30 with Graves' hyperthyroidism. CDR3s include the opening cysteine and the closing phenylalanine or tryptophan. A D gene is named only where the DNA matches it firmly. Not all rows give a size; the values are once, few, many and, for expanded clones, a class.

TRBV7-2,NA,TRBD1,TRBJ1-3,CASSRYRGTGNTIYF,TGTGCCAGCAGCCGCTACAGGGGGACAGGAAACACCATATATTTT
TRBV7-9,many,NA,TRBJ1-4,CASSSRLDEKLFF,TGTGCCAGCAGCTCCCGATTAGATGAAAAACTGTTTTTT
TRBV5-4,NA,TRBD2,TRBJ2-3,CASQAWAGGGTDTQYF,TGTGCCAGCCAAGCTTGGGCGGGAGGGGGCACAGATACGCAGTATTTT
TRBV7-2,many,TRBD1,TRBJ2-7,CASSRGDRSYEQYF,TGTGCCAGCAGCCGAGGGGACAGATCCTACGAGCAGTACTTC
TRBV10-2,NA,TRBD1,TRBJ1-5,CATQEGQGYSNQPQHF,TGCGCCACCCAAGAGGGACAGGGATATAGCAATCAGCCCCAGCATTTT
TRBV3-1,few,NA,TRBJ1-1,CASTRGAMNTEAFF,TGTGCCAGCACTCGAGGGGCCATGAACACTGAAGCTTTCTTT
TRBV12-5,many,NA,TRBJ1-5,CASGLTAHNQPQHF,TGTGCTAGTGGTTTGACAGCGCACAATCAGCCCCAGCATTTT
TRBV12-3/TRBV12-4,many,NA,TRBJ2-5,CASSFQGETQYF,TGTGCCAGCAGTTTTCAAGGAGAGACCCAGTACTTC
TRBV12-3/TRBV12-4,many,NA,TRBJ2-7,CASSLARSGDGSYEQYF,TGTGCCAGCAGTTTAGCGCGGTCCGGGGATGGGTCCTACGAGCAGTACTTC
TRBV10-3,NA,NA,TRBJ2-1,CAISGLAPYNEQFF,TGCGCCATCAGTGGCCTAGCGCCTTACAATGAGCAGTTCTTC
TRBV5-4,NA,NA,TRBJ2-5,CASAQGAGALETQYF,TGTGCCAGCGCTCAGGGGGCGGGGGCACTGGAGACCCAGTACTTC
TRBV20-1,many,NA,TRBJ1-4,CSARDRDPRSPNEKLFF,TGCAGTGCTAGAGATCGAGACCCTCGCTCCCCTAATGAAAAACTGTTTTTT
TRBV7-7,many,NA,TRBJ2-5,CASSAKSTTGETQYF,TGTGCCAGCAGCGCAAAATCGACCACGGGAGAGACCCAGTACTTC
TRBV10-2,many,NA,TRBJ2-7,CASASTASYEQYF,TGCGCCAGCGCTAGTACGGCTTCCTACGAGCAGTACTTC
TRBV7-6,many,TRBD1,TRBJ1-2,CASSLQDRGIGGYTF,TGTGCCAGCAGCTTACAGGACAGGGGGATTGGTGGCTACACCTTC
TRBV5-6,many,NA,TRBJ2-7,CASSFERNEQYF,TGTGCCAGCAGCTTCGAACGAAACGAGCAGTACTTC
TRBV15,many,NA,TRBJ2-2,CATSRGLSDLGGTGELFF,TGTGCCACCAGCAGAGGCCTTTCGGACTTAGGAGGTACCGGGGAGCTGTTTTTT
TRBV29-1,NA,NA,TRBJ1-1,CSLGSGLEAFF,TGCAGCTTGGGCAGTGGCCTTGAAGCTTTCTTT
TRBV3-1,few,NA,TRBJ2-7,CASSQGIASGAYEQYF,TGTGCCAGCAGCCAAGGTATAGCGTCGGGAGCCTACGAGCAGTACTTC
TRBV20-1,NA,NA,TRBJ1-1,CGARCANTEAFF,TGCGGTGCTAGATGCGCGAACACTGAAGCTTTCTTT
TRBV9,many,TRBD1,TRBJ2-5,CASSIGTAKETQYF,TGTGCCAGCAGCATAGGGACAGCTAAAGAGACCCAGTACTTC
TRBV9,many,NA,TRBJ1-6,CASSHNTGNSPLHF,TGTGCCAGCAGTCACAATACGGGCAATTCACCCCTCCACTTT
TRBV5-4,many,TRBD1,TRBJ1-2,CASSWTGMDYGYTF,TGTGCCAGCAGCTGGACAGGGATGGATTATGGCTACACCTTC
TRBV19,many,NA,TRBJ1-1,CASTLGGHTEAFF,TGTGCCAGTACATTGGGGGGTCACACTGAAGCTTTCTTT
TRBV7-9,NA,NA,TRBJ1-1,CASSRRDMNTEAFF,TGTGCCAGCAGCCGCCGGGACATGAACACTGAAGCTTTCTTT
TRBV20-1,NA,NA,TRBJ1-2,CSARVSGQGELDIYGYTF,TGCAGTGCTAGAGTTTCAGGGCAAGGGGAATTAGATATCTATGGCTACACCTTC
TRBV29-1,NA,NA,TRBJ2-7,CSVGRDSPVEQYF,TGCAGCGTTGGGCGGGACTCCCCCGTTGAGCAGTACTTC
TRBV27,few,TRBD2,TRBJ2-7,CASSKREGPYEQYF,TGTGCCAGCAGTAAGCGGGAGGGCCCCTACGAGCAGTACTTC
TRBV12-3/TRBV12-4,NA,TRBD1,TRBJ1-5,CASSARGQGDQPQHF,TGTGCCAGCAGCGCCAGGGGACAGGGGGATCAGCCCCAGCATTTT
TRBV10-3,NA,TRBD1,TRBJ1-1,CAIRGDRVSPEAFF,TGTGCCATCAGAGGAGACAGGGTGAGCCCTGAAGCTTTCTTT
TRBV11-2,many,TRBD1,TRBJ1-5,CASSLGQGLGNQPQHF,TGTGCCAGCAGCTTGGGACAGGGCTTGGGCAATCAGCCCCAGCATTTT
TRBV19,many,NA,TRBJ2-2,CASSPQGPLLRGTGELFF,TGTGCCAGTAGTCCTCAGGGCCCCCTCCTTCGTGGGACCGGGGAGCTGTTTTTT
TRBV5-1,many,NA,TRBJ2-5,CASQTWGAQETQYF,TGCGCCAGCCAGACGTGGGGAGCCCAAGAGACCCAGTACTTC
TRBV30,few,NA,TRBJ2-7,CAWSTGESFDEQYF,TGTGCCTGGAGTACGGGAGAGAGTTTCGACGAGCAGTACTTC
TRBV30,NA,NA,TRBJ2-7,CAWSVQRATSYEQYF,TGTGCCTGGAGTGTTCAGAGGGCCACCAGCTACGAGCAGTACTTC
TRBV20-1,many,TRBD2,TRBJ2-2,CSALGSGSGRTNTGELFF,TGCAGTGCTTTGGGGTCGGGTAGCGGGAGGACGAACACCGGGGAGCTGTTTTTT
TRBV20-1,NA,NA,TRBJ1-2,CSASSFSGVGGYTF,TGCAGTGCCAGTAGTTTTTCGGGAGTGGGTGGCTACACCTTC
TRBV12-3/TRBV12-4,many,TRBD1,TRBJ2-5,CASSFAGTGETQYF,TGTGCCAGCAGTTTCGCCGGGACAGGAGAGACCCAGTACTTC
TRBV12-3/TRBV12-4,many,NA,TRBJ1-4,CASSLSGGTALEKLFF,TGTGCCAGCAGTTTATCGGGCGGGACCGCTCTTGAAAAACTGTTTTTT
TRBV12-3/TRBV12-4,once,NA,TRBJ1-2,CASSLMGSNYGYTF,TGTGCCAGCAGCTTAATGGGGTCTAACTATGGCTACACCTTC
TRBV12-5,many,NA,TRBJ1-5,CASGLVPGSELSNQPQHF,TGTGCTAGTGGTTTGGTACCTGGGTCAGAACTCAGCAATCAGCCCCAGCATTTT
TRBV14,many,NA,TRBJ2-5,CASSQDQALETQYF,TGTGCCAGCAGCCAAGATCAAGCGTTGGAGACCCAGTACTTC
TRBV20-1,many,NA,TRBJ2-5,CSATGKVGMGILWF,NA
TRBV2,many,NA,TRBJ1-1,CASSEARLGAAFF,TGTGCCAGCAGTGAAGCGCGGTTGGGCGCGGCTTTCTTT
TRBV6-2/TRBV6-3,many,TRBD1,TRBJ1-5,CASSSIDRVNQPQHF,TGTGCCAGCAGTTCCATCGACAGGGTCAATCAGCCCCAGCATTTT
TRBV24-1,NA,NA,TRBJ2-5,CARVLVGETQYF,TGTGCTAGAGTTCTAGTGGGAGAGACCCAGTACTTC
TRBV2,once,NA,TRBJ2-6,CASMSGENTEAF,TGTGCCAGCATGTCAGGGGAGAACACTGAAGCTTTC
TRBV2,NA,NA,TRBJ2-1,CASSVANTYNEQFF,TGTGCCAGCAGTGTTGCGAATACCTACAATGAGCAGTTCTTC
TRBV20-1,many,NA,TRBJ2-7,CSARIELAPYEQYF,TGCAGTGCTAGAATAGAACTAGCCCCCTACGAGCAGTACTTC
TRBV18,NA,NA,TRBJ2-5,CASSPMRGKETQYF,TGTGCCAGCTCACCAATGCGGGGAAAAGAGACCCAGTACTTC
TRBV20-1,many,NA,TRBJ2-7,CSATSGRNRLYEQYF,TGCAGTGCCACCTCGGGACGGAACCGATTATACGAGCAGTACTTC
TRBV2,few,NA,TRBJ2-1,CASSGDISNEQFF,TGTGCCAGCAGTGGGGACATAAGCAATGAGCAGTTCTTC